This T cell receptor (beta chain) was profiled in a study of early T cells in non-severe SARS-CoV-2 infection. Trimming pared 4 bases from V and 2 bases from J, leaving 10 bases between. Germline V gene sequence: CDR1 DFQATT, CDR2 SNEGSKA (reference sequence). CDR3 size: 13 residues. TCRdb processed the 5' RACE reads anew with MiXCR; each CDR3 protein has one entry. This sample has roughly 50,000 distinct CDR3 sequences, with approximately 8.4% found just once. Sequencing was carried out using whole blood. The chain joins TRBV20-1 to TRBJ2-3; D is uncertain. This sequence originates from an adult who was a healthcare worker with PCR-confirmed SARS-CoV-2 infection or an uninfected control (not recorded which). The CDR3 sequence: CSAMNENTDTQYF. Written as DNA, the CDR3 is TGCAGTGCTATGAACGAAAACACAGATACGCAGTATTTT.